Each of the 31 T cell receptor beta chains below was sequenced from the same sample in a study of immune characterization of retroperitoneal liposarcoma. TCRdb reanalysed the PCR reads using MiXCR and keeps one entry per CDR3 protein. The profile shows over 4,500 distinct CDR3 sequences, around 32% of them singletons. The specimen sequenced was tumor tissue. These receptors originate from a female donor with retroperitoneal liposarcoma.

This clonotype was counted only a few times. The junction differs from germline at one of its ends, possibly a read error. The CDR3 loop is CASSLTSVTEQYF. CDR3 in DNA: TGTGCCAGCAGTTTGACTAGTGTTACCGAGCAGTACTTT. V gene TRBV27 combines with J gene TRBJ2-3; tentatively, D is TRBD2 (6 bases). The CDR3 is 13 residues long. Germline CDR1 reads MNHEY; CDR2 reads SMNVEV (reference sequence).

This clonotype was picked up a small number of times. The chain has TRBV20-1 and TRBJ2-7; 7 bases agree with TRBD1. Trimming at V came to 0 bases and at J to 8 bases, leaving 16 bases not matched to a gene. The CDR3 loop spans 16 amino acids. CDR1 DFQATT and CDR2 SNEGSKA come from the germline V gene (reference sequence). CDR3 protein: CSARDTNRGSSFQQYF. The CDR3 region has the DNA TGCAGTGCTAGAGACACAAACAGGGGATCTTCCTTCCAGCAGTACTTC.

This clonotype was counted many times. CDR3 sequence reads: CASTLAGGLADTQYF. In DNA, the CDR3 is TGTGCCAGCACCTTAGCGGGGGGGCTCGCAGATACGCAGTATTTT. The chain links TRBV12-3 or TRBV12-4 to TRBJ2-3; 11 positions match TRBD2. The CDR3 runs 15 residues. The trim removed 7 bases at V and 4 bases at J, leaving 7 bases unmatched.

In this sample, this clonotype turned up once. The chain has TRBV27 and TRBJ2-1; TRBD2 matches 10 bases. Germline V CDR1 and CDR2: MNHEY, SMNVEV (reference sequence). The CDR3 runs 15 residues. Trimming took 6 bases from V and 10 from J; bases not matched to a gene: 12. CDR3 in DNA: TGTGCCAGCAGCCCATCTAGCGGGAGCTCCTACGAGCAGTTCTTC. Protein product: CASSPSSGSSYEQFF.

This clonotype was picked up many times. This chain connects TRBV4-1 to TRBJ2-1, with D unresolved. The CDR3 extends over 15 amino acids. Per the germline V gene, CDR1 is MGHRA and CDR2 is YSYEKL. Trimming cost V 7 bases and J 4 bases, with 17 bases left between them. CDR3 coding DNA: TGCGCCAGCAAGCAAGGCGGAGACGAGTACAATGAGCAGTTCTTC. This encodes CASKQGGDEYNEQFF.

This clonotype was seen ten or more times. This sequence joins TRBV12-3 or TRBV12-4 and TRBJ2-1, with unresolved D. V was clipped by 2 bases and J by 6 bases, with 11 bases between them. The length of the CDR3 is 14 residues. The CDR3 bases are TGTGCCAGCAGTTTAACTCGAATTGGCAATGAGCAGTTCTTC. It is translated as CASSLTRIGNEQFF.

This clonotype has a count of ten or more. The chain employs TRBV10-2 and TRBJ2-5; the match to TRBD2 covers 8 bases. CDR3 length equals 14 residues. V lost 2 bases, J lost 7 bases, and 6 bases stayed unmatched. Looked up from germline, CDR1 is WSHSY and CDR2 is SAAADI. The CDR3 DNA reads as TGCGCCAGCAGTGAGGGGCTAGCGGGCATGACCCAGTACTTC. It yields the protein CASSEGLAGMTQYF.

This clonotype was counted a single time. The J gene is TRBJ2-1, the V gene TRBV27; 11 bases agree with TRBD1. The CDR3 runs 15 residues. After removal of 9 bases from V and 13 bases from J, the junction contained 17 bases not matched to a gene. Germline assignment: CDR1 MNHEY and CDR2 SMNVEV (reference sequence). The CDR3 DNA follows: TGTGCCAGTTGGGGACAGGGGGGCGGAAGAGAGACCCAGTTCTTC. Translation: CASWGQGGGRETQFF.

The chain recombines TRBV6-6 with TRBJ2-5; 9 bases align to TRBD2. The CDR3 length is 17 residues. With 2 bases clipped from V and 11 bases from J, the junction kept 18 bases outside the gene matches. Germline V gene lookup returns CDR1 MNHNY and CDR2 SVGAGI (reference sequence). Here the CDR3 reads CASSYPPWAGGPNEQYF. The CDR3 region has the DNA TGTGCCAGCAGTTACCCCCCCTGGGCGGGAGGGCCGAATGAGCAGTACTTC.

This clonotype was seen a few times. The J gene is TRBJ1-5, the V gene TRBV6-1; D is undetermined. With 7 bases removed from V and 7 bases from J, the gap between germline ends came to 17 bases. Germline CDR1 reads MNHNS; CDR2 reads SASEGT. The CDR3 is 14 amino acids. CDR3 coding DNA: TGTGCCAGCAAGGGCACGAGGGCCGAACAGCCCCAGCATTTT. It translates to CASKGTRAEQPQHF.

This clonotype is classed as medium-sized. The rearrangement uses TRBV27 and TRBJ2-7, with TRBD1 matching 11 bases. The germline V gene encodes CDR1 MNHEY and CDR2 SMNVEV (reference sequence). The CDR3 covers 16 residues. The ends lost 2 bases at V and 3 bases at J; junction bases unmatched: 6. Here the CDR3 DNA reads TGTGCCAGCAGTTTAGGGACAGGGGGAGGGGGCTACGAGCAGTACTTC. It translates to CASSLGTGGGGYEQYF.

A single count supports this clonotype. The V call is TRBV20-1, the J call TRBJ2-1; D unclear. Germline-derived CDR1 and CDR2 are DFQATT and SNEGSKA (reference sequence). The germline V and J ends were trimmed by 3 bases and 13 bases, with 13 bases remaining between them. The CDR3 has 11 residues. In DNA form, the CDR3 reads TGCAGTGCTAGGGGTCGCGAGACCCAGTTCTTC. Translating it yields CSARGRETQFF.

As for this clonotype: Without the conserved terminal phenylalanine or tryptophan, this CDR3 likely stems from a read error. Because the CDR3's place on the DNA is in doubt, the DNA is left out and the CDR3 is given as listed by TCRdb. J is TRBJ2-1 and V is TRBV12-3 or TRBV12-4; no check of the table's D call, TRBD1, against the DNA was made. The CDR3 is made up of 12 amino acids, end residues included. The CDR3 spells CASSGQGIGPVC.

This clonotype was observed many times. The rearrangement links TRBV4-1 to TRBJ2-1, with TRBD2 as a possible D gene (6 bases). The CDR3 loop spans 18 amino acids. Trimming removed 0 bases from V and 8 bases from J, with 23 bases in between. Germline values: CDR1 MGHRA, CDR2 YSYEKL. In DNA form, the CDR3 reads TGCGCCAGCAGCCAAGATTTTGAGACTAGAGGGAAGTATTATGAGCAGTTCTTC. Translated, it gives CASSQDFETRGKYYEQFF.

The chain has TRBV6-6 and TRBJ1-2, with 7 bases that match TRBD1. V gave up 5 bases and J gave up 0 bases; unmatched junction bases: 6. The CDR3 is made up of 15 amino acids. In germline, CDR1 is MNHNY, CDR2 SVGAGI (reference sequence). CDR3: CASSPPGGPNYGYTF. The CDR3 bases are TGTGCCAGCAGTCCCCCAGGGGGACCTAACTATGGCTACACCTTC.

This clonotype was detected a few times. CDR3 bases: TGTGCCAGCAGTGGAATACTGAACACCGGGGAGCTGTTTTTT. Protein sequence: CASSGILNTGELFF. V usage is TRBV6-1 and J usage is TRBJ2-2, with unresolved D. Germline V gene data show CDR1 as MNHNS and CDR2 as SASEGT. The CDR3 is 14 amino acids. V gave up 4 bases and J gave up 1 base, with 7 bases separating them.

The CDR3 DNA is TGCGCCAGCAGCCAAGGAATTGGGGGAGTGAACTACGAGCAGTACTTC. This sequence encodes CASSQGIGGVNYEQYF. This sequence joins TRBV4-1 and TRBJ2-5; either TRBD1 or TRBD2 may fit D (5 bases each). TRBJ2-7 matches the DNA end more closely, so the J call is doubtful. CDR1 is MGHRA and CDR2 is YSYEKL in the germline V gene. The CDR3 contains 16 residues.

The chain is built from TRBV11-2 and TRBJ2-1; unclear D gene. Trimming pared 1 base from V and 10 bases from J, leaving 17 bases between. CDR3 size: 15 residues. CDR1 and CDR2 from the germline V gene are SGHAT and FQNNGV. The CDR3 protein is CASSLANIVGYEQFF. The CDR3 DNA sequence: TGTGCCAGCAGCTTAGCCAATATAGTAGGCTACGAGCAGTTCTTC.

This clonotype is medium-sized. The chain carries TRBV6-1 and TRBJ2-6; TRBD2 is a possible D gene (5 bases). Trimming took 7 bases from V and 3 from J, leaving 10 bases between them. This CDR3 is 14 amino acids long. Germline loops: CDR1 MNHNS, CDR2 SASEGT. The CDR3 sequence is CASTRGGGANVLTF. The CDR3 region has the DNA TGTGCCAGCACCCGGGGTGGTGGGGCCAACGTCCTGACTTTC.

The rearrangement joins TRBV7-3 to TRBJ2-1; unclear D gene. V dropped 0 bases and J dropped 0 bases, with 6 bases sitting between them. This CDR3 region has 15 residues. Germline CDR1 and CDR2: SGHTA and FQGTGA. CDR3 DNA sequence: TGTGCCAGCAGCTTAACGTCACTCTCCTACAATGAGCAGTTCTTC. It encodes CASSLTSLSYNEQFF.

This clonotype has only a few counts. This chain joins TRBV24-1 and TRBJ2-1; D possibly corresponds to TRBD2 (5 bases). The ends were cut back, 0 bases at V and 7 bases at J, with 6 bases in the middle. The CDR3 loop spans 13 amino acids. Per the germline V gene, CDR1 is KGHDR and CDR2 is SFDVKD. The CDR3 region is CATSDLRGNEQFF. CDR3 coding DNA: TGTGCCACCAGTGATTTGCGAGGGAATGAGCAGTTCTTC.

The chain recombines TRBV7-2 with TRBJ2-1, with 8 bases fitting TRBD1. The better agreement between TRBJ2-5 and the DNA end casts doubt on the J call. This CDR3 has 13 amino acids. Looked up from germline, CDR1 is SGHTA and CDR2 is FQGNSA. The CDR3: CASTKDRAETQYF. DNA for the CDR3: TGTGCCAGCACCAAGGACAGGGCAGAGACCCAGTACTTC.

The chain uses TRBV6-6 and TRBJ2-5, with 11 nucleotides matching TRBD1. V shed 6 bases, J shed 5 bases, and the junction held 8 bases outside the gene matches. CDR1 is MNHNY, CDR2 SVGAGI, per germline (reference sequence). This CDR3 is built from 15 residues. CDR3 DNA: TGTGCCAGCAGAGAGGGACAGGGGGAGGCGGAGACCCAGTACTTC. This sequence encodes CASREGQGEAETQYF.

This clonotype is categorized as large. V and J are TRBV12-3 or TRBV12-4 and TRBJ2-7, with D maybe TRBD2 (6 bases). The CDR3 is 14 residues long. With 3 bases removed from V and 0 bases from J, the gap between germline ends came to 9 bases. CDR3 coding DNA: TGTGCCAGCAGTTTCGGGACTGGCTCCTACGAGCAGTACTTC. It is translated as CASSFGTGSYEQYF.

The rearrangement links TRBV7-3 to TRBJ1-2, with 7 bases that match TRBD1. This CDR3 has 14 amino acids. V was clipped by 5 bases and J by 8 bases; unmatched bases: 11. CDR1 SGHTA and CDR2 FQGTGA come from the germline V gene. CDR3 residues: CASSPDRDSWGYTF. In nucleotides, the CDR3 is TGTGCCAGCAGCCCCGACAGGGACTCCTGGGGCTACACCTTC.

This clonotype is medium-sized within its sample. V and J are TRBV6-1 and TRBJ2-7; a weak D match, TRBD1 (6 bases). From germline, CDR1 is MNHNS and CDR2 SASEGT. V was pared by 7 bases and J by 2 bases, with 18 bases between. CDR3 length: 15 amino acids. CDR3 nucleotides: TGTGCCAGCATGAAGGAGTACAGGGTGGCCTACGAGCAGTACTTC. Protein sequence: CASMKEYRVAYEQYF.

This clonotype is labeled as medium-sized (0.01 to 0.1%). The CDR3 protein is CASSLRENQPQHF. The CDR3 DNA reads TGTGCCAGCAGTTTACGGGAGAATCAGCCCCAGCATTTT. The chain is built from TRBV12-3 or TRBV12-4 and TRBJ1-5; D is undetermined. Trimming took off 2 bases at V and 4 bases at J, with 6 bases between the two ends. The CDR3 extends over 13 amino acids.

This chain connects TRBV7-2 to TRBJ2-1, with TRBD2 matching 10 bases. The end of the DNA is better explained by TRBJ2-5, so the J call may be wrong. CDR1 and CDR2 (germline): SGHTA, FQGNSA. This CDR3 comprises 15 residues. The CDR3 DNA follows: TGTGCCAGCAGCTTAGGGACTAGCGGTTACGAGACCCAGTACTTC. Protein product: CASSLGTSGYETQYF.

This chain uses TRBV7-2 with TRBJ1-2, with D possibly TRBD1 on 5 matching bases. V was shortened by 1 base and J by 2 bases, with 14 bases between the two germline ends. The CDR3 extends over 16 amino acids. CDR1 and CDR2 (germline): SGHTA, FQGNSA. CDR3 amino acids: CASSLDKAGTNYGYTF. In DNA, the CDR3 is TGTGCCAGCAGCTTAGATAAAGCCGGGACCAACTATGGCTACACCTTC.

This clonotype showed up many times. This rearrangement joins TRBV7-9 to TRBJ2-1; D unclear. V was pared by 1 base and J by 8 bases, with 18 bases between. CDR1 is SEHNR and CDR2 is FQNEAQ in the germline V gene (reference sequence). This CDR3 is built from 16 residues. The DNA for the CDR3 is TGTGCCAGCAGCTTAGTCCTTTCTAGGGCCAACTATGAGCAGTTCTTC. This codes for CASSLVLSRANYEQFF.

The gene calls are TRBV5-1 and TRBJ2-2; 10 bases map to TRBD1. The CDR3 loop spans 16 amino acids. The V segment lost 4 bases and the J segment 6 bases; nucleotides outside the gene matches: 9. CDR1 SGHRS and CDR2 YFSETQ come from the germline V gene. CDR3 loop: CASSPRGQGTAGELFF. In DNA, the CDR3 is TGCGCCAGCAGCCCACGGGGACAGGGGACCGCCGGGGAGCTGTTTTTT.